The clone carrying this T cell receptor (beta chain) was seen ten or more times. As yet, its antigen is unknown. The data originate from a study of blood T cells in healthy people across ages. Study outcomes and limitations: Long-lived donors had more naive CD4+ cells and higher diversity than aged donors. There was no known CMV status for donors, so expanded clonotype changes were possibly confounded.

Between the trimmed V and J ends, which lost 6 bases and 6 bases, there was a span of 18 bases. This CDR3 contains 14 residues. The germline V gene encodes CDR1 SQVTM and CDR2 ANQGSEA. The second PCR ran about 6 to 12 cycles with a sample-barcoded 5' primer and J-beta primers. One entry per CDR3 protein, called by TCRdb with MiXCR from the 5' RACE reads. The sample holds about 1.7 million distinct CDR3 sequences, 28% seen once. V and J are TRBV29-1 and TRBJ2-1, with a possible D match to TRBD1 (7 bases). Sequenced material: blood. The TCR sequence derives from a woman aged 25 to 45 in good health. The CDR3: CSVEGAGAANEQFF. The CDR3 bases are TGCAGCGTGGAGGGGGCAGGGGCCGCCAATGAGCAGTTCTTC.